A selection of T cell receptor beta chains follows, all from one sample in a study of cytomegalovirus exposure and HLA in healthy donors. Generated by immunoSEQ multiplex PCR, the TCRdb table keeps only in-frame clones and is missing some. The sample holds approximately 210,000 clones; roughly 81% are singletons and the top ten take over 2%. The sample comprised PBMCs. These TCRs come from a woman under 40 in good health and CMV-seropositive. CDR3s include the opening cysteine and the closing phenylalanine or tryptophan.

>TRBV7-9|TRBJ2-2
CASSLGRYVNTGELFF
>TRBV6-4|TRBJ2-5
CASSESSGSSQYF
>TRBV6-5|TRBJ1-6
CASSYSWTGNSPLHF
>TRBV5-1|TRBJ2-5
CASSTNRGETQYF
>TRBV10-3|TRBJ2-3
CAISVDSGTDTQYF
>TRBV25-1|TRBJ2-7
CASSEPVGDAYEQYF
>TRBV14|TRBJ2-7
CASSMFRMTYEQYF
>TRBV29-1|TRBJ2-5
CSAGSGTAETQYF
>TRBV30|TRBJ1-6
CACSTGAPNSPLHF
>TRBV28|TRBJ1-4
CASSFIGGAGDRGERGEKLFF
>TRBV28|TRBJ1-2
CASSLSDYGYTF
>TRBV27|TRBJ1-1
CASSLHNAGRSTEAFF
>TRBV9|TRBJ2-3
CASTPRISGGGTDTQYF
>TRBV29-1|TRBJ1-5
CSVHGQTDQPQHF
>TRBV9|TRBJ1-2
CASSASPGGRGGYTF
>TRBV6-6|TRBJ2-7
CASRYSGSSYEQYF
>TRBV29-1|TRBJ1-1
CSVIRGPNTEAFF
>TRBV5-1|TRBJ1-1
CASSPRQGPMNTEAFF
>TRBV5-1|TRBJ1-4
CASSTGTMSEKLFF
>TRBV19|TRBJ1-5
CASSILHGGNQPQHF
>TRBV5-6|TRBJ1-2
CASSLAPRGQKYGYTF
>TRBV28|TRBJ2-7
CASSTTQGFRYEQYF
>TRBV7-9|TRBJ2-1
CASSLPGLAGGPNEQFF
>TRBV5-6|TRBJ1-1
CASSLGALNTEAFF
>TRBV27|TRBJ2-5
CASSPQYF
>TRBV10-3|TRBJ2-1
CAIRGGDYNEQFF
>TRBV30|TRBJ2-3
CASKGATDTQYF
>TRBV5-1|TRBJ1-1
CASSLGVTAYTEAFF
>TRBV23-1|TRBJ1-6
CASLRTGTSPLHF
>TRBV27|TRBJ2-7
CASSSSGGSSYEQYF
>TRBV2|-
CASSEQGVYEQYF
>TRBV6-1|TRBJ2-7
CASLMGLAGYEQYF
>TRBV6-6|TRBJ1-5
CASSGQGFNQPQHF
>TRBV9|TRBJ1-2
CASSALGGGYGYTF
>TRBV19|TRBJ2-2
CASRWTGDTGELFF
>TRBV5-1|TRBJ2-3
CASSPQLAGPTDTQYF
>TRBV7-9|TRBJ2-2
CSSSHTSGELFF
>TRBV30|TRBJ2-1
CAWIGGGLGVSYNEQFF
>TRBV27|TRBJ2-5
CASIPVRQTQETQYF
>TRBV7-2|TRBJ2-7
CASSLLAGGRGEQYF
>TRBV7-2|TRBJ1-1
CASSFSRGFEAFF
>TRBV4-1|TRBJ1-5
CASSQDETGVYSNQPQHF
>TRBV6-5|TRBJ2-3
CASSYFSYTDTQYF
>TRBV6-4|TRBJ1-1
CASSEFRGTEAFF
>TRBV19|TRBJ1-2
CASSIAQGDYGYTF
>TRBV30|TRBJ2-5
CAWHSYETQYF
>TRBV18|TRBJ1-4
CASSQLPGEKLFF
>TRBV13|TRBJ2-7
CASSLTGSIYEQYF
>TRBV5-4|TRBJ1-1
CASSLAVGGVTEAFF
>TRBV7-2|TRBJ2-7
CASSLRRLAGSVGRYEQYF
>TRBV30|TRBJ2-4
CAWSHGTGGLLAKNIQYF
>TRBV6-5|TRBJ1-1
CASSYSRGRNTEAFF
>TRBV5-1|TRBJ2-7
CASSLSGDGGRGEQYF
>TRBV7-2|TRBJ2-7
CASSSADRGLPPGYEQYF
>TRBV7-3|TRBJ2-3
CASSLPGTTDTQYF
>TRBV5-1|TRBJ2-2
CASSLGTGPGELFF
>TRBV4-3|TRBJ1-5
CASSDSYSNQPQHF
>TRBV7-8|TRBJ1-2
CASSLQGGIRGYGYTF
>TRBV15|TRBJ2-1
CATRPVSGQGGWNEQFF